This T cell receptor (beta chain) was identified in a study of Ad26.COV2.S vaccination and SARS-CoV-2 variants. The repertoire was sequenced with immunoSEQ multiplex PCR; TCRdb's copy has only in-frame clones and lacks some. The sample lists some 390,000 clones, about nine tenths occurring once. Treatment meaning: about 20 received Ad26.COV2.S at low or high dose, single or two shots; several received placebo; per-sample allocation not given. Samples came from day 63 after the first vaccine or placebo injection. At a Boston site, the person donating was an adult of 18-55 years. Comment on this clone: The antigen remains unidentified.

Study observations and caveats: Placebo recipients trailed vaccine recipients in spike-specific TCR breadth.

V was pared by 4 bases and J by 1 base, with 10 bases between. From germline, CDR1 is GTSNPN and CDR2 SVGIG (reference sequence). The CDR3 length is 13 residues. The chain is built from TRBV30 and TRBJ1-1; D uncertain. The receptor was isolated from a person aged 18 to 65 who received the Ad26.COV2.S COVID-19 vaccine or a placebo. Material: peripheral blood, obtained in a trial of Ad26.COV2.S vaccine versus placebo. For the CDR3, the DNA is TGTGCCTGGATGCGGGCCGAGAACACTGAAGCTTTCTTT. Translation gives CAWMRAENTEAFF.